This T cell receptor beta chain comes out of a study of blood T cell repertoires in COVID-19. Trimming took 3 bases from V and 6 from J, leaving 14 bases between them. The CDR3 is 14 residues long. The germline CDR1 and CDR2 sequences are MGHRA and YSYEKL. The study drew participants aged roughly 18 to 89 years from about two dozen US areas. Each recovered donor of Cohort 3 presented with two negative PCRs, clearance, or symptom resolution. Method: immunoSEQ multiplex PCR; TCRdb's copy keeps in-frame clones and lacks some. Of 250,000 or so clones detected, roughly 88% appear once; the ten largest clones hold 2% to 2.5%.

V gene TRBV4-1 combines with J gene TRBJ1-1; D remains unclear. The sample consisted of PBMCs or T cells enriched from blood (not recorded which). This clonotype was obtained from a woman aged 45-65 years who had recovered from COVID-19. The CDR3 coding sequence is TGCGCCAGCAGCCATCCGCCTCGCGGCCCTGAAGCTTTCTTT. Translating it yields CASSHPPRGPEAFF.